Presented here are 9 T cell receptor beta chains from one specimen sequenced in a study of T cell repertoires in cytomegalovirus infection. TCRdb itself ran the reads through MiXCR, one entry per CDR3 protein. The table has 300,000 to 450,000 distinct CDR3 sequences, roughly 20% seen once. Sequencing used PBMCs. All receptors come from a human donor in good health (CMV status not recorded). Some clones in this sample may be carry-over from other donors' samples.

This chain links TRBV2 with TRBJ2-3, with 11 nucleotides matching TRBD1. Germline V gives CDR1 SNHLY, CDR2 FYNNEI. Trimming took 6 bases from V and 5 from J; bases not matched to a gene: 10. CDR3 length equals 16 residues. CDR3 region: CASSGGGDRGLDTQYF. The CDR3 nucleotides read TGTGCCAGCAGCGGAGGCGGGGACAGGGGGTTAGATACGCAGTATTTT.

The gene calls are TRBV12-3 or TRBV12-4 and TRBJ1-1, with a weak D call TRBD1 (5 bases). Trimming removed 5 bases at V and 1 base at J, with 11 bases between. This CDR3 has 14 amino acids. CDR3 nucleotides: TGTGCCAGCAGTCGTGGACACCAGAACACTGAAGCTTTCTTT. Protein: CASSRGHQNTEAFF.

This clonotype was picked up a small number of times. V and J are TRBV10-3 and TRBJ1-2, with 9 nucleotides matching TRBD1. The CDR3 contains 14 residues. CDR1 ENHRY and CDR2 SYGVKD come from the germline V gene. The J segment lost 6 bases and the V segment lost 3 bases, leaving 5 bases of the junction unmatched. CDR3 residues: CAISDVGQGHGYTF. The CDR3 coding sequence is TGTGCCATCAGTGATGTGGGACAGGGTCATGGCTACACCTTC.

This clonotype was counted ten times or more. This chain connects TRBV6-2 or TRBV6-3 to TRBJ2-1; 7 bases are a match to TRBD2. V lost 5 bases and J lost 8; bases outside the gene matches: 15. Germline V CDR1 and CDR2: MNHEY, SVGEGT. The CDR3 runs to 16 residues. CDR3 residues: CASSPPPLALRYEQFF. The DNA of the CDR3 is TGTGCCAGCAGTCCCCCCCCACTAGCGCTTCGGTATGAGCAGTTCTTC.

This clonotype turned up a few times. The V gene is TRBV19, the J gene TRBJ2-7, with 13 bases matching TRBD2. The CDR3 runs 15 residues. In germline, CDR1 is LNHDA, CDR2 SQIVND (reference sequence). The V segment lost 3 bases and the J segment 6 bases; nucleotides outside the gene matches: 5. CDR3 DNA sequence: TGTGCCAGTAGTATGCCCACTAGCGGGAGGGCCGAGCAGTACTTC. Encoded protein: CASSMPTSGRAEQYF.

This clonotype occurred once. The chain uses TRBV20-1 and TRBJ1-5; D is undetermined. The CDR3 has 15 amino acids. V was cut by 1 base and J by 4 bases, with 14 bases left in between. Germline-derived CDR1 and CDR2 are DFQATT and SNEGSKA (reference sequence). The CDR3 DNA follows: TGCAGTGCTAGAGTTGGTGGCAGAGAGAATCAGCCCCAGCATTTT. Translated: CSARVGGRENQPQHF.

This clonotype was detected only once. The chain couples TRBV24-1 to TRBJ1-5; no clear D gene. Germline values: CDR1 KGHDR, CDR2 SFDVKD. Between the trimmed V and J ends, which lost 9 bases and 1 base, there was a span of 18 bases. The CDR3 has 16 residues. CDR3 amino acids: CATGYASAGSNQPQHF. The DNA of the CDR3 is TGTGCCACCGGGTATGCGTCCGCCGGGAGCAATCAGCCCCAGCATTTT.

This clonotype was seen ten or more times. The chain couples TRBV12-3 or TRBV12-4 to TRBJ2-5, with a possible D match to TRBD2 (6 bases). There are 14 residues in the CDR3. V shed 7 bases and J shed 2 bases, with 14 bases lying between them. CDR3 bases: TGTGCCAGCAACTCCGGGACTCCTCAAGAGACCCAGTACTTC. Its protein is CASNSGTPQETQYF.

This clonotype has only a few counts. The V call is TRBV7-6, the J call TRBJ1-1; D call uncertain. This CDR3 comprises 14 residues. V lost 0 bases to trimming and J lost 7 bases, with 12 bases between them. Germline CDR1 is SGHVS and CDR2 is FNYEAQ. The DNA for the CDR3 is TGTGCCAGCAGCTTAGCCCACACAATGGGTGAAGCTTTCTTT. It specifies CASSLAHTMGEAFF.